The 21 T cell receptor beta chains reported below all come from one sample, sequenced in a study of blood T cell repertoires in COVID-19. TCRdb's table, derived via immunoSEQ multiplex PCR, lists solely in-frame clones and lacks some. The sample carries approximately 350,000 clones, around 83% recorded once. The specimen sequenced was peripheral blood. Receptors originate from a man aged 25-40 years with active or convalescent COVID-19.

The rearrangement joins TRBV19 to TRBJ2-7; D gene unclear. This CDR3 has 16 amino acids. V lost 6 bases and J 6 bases, leaving 24 bases between the germline ends. The germline CDR1 and CDR2 sequences are LNHDA and SQIVND (reference sequence). This CDR3 reads CASSSLSNGDFGEQYF. As DNA, the CDR3 is TGTGCCAGTAGCTCCCTATCTAATGGCGACTTCGGCGAGCAGTACTTC.

This chain links TRBV5-5 with TRBJ1-2; 8 bases match TRBD1. This CDR3 comprises 12 residues. From germline, CDR1 is SGHKS and CDR2 YYEKEE (reference sequence). V shed 4 bases, J shed 7 bases, and the junction held 3 bases outside the gene matches. The CDR3 region is CASSVDRVGYTF. The CDR3 coding sequence is TGTGCCAGCAGCGTGGACAGGGTTGGCTACACCTTC. Full variable domain (outside the CDR3, taken from reference TRBV5-5 and TRBJ1-2): DAGVTQSPTHLIKTRGQQVTLRCSPISGHKSVSWYQQVLGQGPQFIFQYYEKEERGRGNFPDRFSARQFPNYSSELNVNALLLGDSALYLCASSVDRVGYTFGSGTRLTVV.

This clone was seen at least ten times. This rearrangement joins TRBV24-1 to TRBJ2-7; D unresolved. V was clipped by 4 bases and J by 1 base, with 4 bases between them. The CDR3 is 12 amino acids. Germline CDR1 reads KGHDR; CDR2 reads SFDVKD. DNA of the CDR3: TGTGCCACCAGTGACAGTTCCTACGAGCAGTACTTC. Translating gives CATSDSSYEQYF.

The V gene is TRBV6-2 or TRBV6-3, the J gene TRBJ2-3; a weak D match, TRBD2 (6 bases). The V end was cut by 4 bases, the J end by 3 bases, with 14 bases between. CDR1 is MNHEY, CDR2 SVGEGT, per germline. The CDR3 is 15 residues long. The CDR3 nucleotides read TGTGCCAGCAGTTTCGATCCGGGGGATACAGATACGCAGTATTTT. Its protein product is CASSFDPGDTDTQYF.

J is TRBJ2-1 and V is TRBV18; TRBD2 aligns across 11 bases. Germline V CDR1 and CDR2: KGHSH, LQKENI. J lost 8 bases, V lost 4 bases, and 10 bases had no gene match. The CDR3 totals 16 residues. The CDR3 coding sequence is TGTGCCAGCTCACGTTATAGCGGGAGGGCCGGGGATGAGCAGTTCTTC. This translates into CASSRYSGRAGDEQFF.

The chain uses TRBV7-2 and TRBJ1-6, with D uncertain. The CDR3 extends over 16 amino acids. Germline V gene lookup returns CDR1 SGHTA and CDR2 FQGNSA. Trimming took 1 base from V and 0 from J, leaving 7 bases between them. This CDR3 is CASSLGRDSYNSPLHF. In DNA, the CDR3 is TGTGCCAGCAGCTTAGGGCGGGACTCCTATAATTCACCCCTCCACTTT.

In this sample, this clone turned up a few times. This chain uses TRBV28 with TRBJ1-2, with 10 positions matching TRBD1. Germline CDR1 MDHEN, CDR2 SYDVKM. CDR3 length: 16 residues. J was trimmed by 3 bases and V by 6 bases; bases with no gene match: 10. The CDR3 region is CASSNRDRGVDYGYTF. CDR3 nucleotide sequence: TGTGCCAGCAGCAACCGGGACAGGGGTGTGGACTATGGCTACACCTTC.

V gene TRBV30 combines with J gene TRBJ1-6; D call uncertain. The V gene's germline CDR1 is GTSNPN and CDR2 SVGIG (reference sequence). This CDR3 has 14 residues. The ends were cut back, 2 bases at V and 0 bases at J, with 5 bases in the middle. This chain's CDR3 is CAWSLSSYNSPLHF. The CDR3 DNA follows: TGTGCCTGGAGTCTGAGCTCCTATAATTCACCCCTCCACTTT. The complete variable domain, with remaining parts taken from reference TRBV30 and TRBJ1-6, reads SQTIHQWPATLVQPVGSPLSLECTVEGTSNPNLYWYRQAAGRGLQLLFYSVGIGQISSEVPQNLSASRPQDRQFILSSKKLLLSDSGFYLCAWSLSSYNSPLHFGNGTRLTVT.

The genes are TRBV29-1 and TRBJ1-2; 7 nucleotides line up with TRBD1. V was pared by 2 bases and J by 4 bases, with 7 bases of the junction left unmatched. Germline assignment: CDR1 SQVTM and CDR2 ANQGSEA. This CDR3 spans 14 amino acids. The CDR3: CSVERRAGGYGYTF. As DNA, the CDR3 is TGCAGCGTTGAAAGGAGAGCAGGGGGCTATGGCTACACCTTC.

The chain uses TRBV5-4 and TRBJ1-6; unclear D gene. Germline values: CDR1 SGHNT, CDR2 YYREEE (reference sequence). The CDR3 contains 16 residues. Trimming shortened V by 4 bases and J by 4 bases, and 15 bases separated the two germline ends. CDR3 residues: CASSPFPGTYNSPLHF. The CDR3, as DNA: TGTGCCAGCAGCCCCTTTCCGGGAACTTATAATTCACCCCTCCACTTT.

This chain uses TRBV10-3 with TRBJ2-7; the D gene is possibly TRBD1 (6 bases). The V end was cut by 6 bases, the J end by 7 bases, with 10 bases between. Germline V gives CDR1 ENHRY, CDR2 SYGVKD. The CDR3 has 11 amino acids. For the CDR3, the DNA is TGTGCCATCAGCAACAGGGATGAGCAGTACTTC. It yields the protein CAISNRDEQYF.

This chain connects TRBV5-5 to TRBJ2-7; D is perhaps TRBD1 (5 bases). The CDR3 extends over 15 amino acids. Trimming took 0 bases from V and 2 from J, leaving 12 bases between them. Germline V gives CDR1 SGHKS, CDR2 YYEKEE (reference sequence). CDR3 loop: CASSLGVGRAYEQYF. For the CDR3, the DNA is TGTGCCAGCAGCTTGGGGGTCGGCAGGGCCTACGAGCAGTACTTC. Full variable domain (remainder filled in from reference TRBV5-5 and TRBJ2-7): DAGVTQSPTHLIKTRGQQVTLRCSPISGHKSVSWYQQVLGQGPQFIFQYYEKEERGRGNFPDRFSARQFPNYSSELNVNALLLGDSALYLCASSLGVGRAYEQYFGPGTRLTVT.

This chain uses TRBV3-1 (or the pseudogene TRBV3-2) with TRBJ2-3; perhaps TRBD1 as D (5 bases). CDR3 length: 16 residues. Germline loops: CDR1 LGHDT, CDR2 YNNKEL (reference sequence). V was cut by 0 bases and J by 4 bases, with 14 bases left in between. CDR3 nucleotides: TGTGCCAGCAGCCAAGATCTAAAGGGGTTTGCAGATACGCAGTATTTT. This codes for CASSQDLKGFADTQYF.

The chain has TRBV15 and TRBJ2-3, with 7 bases identical to TRBD1. Unmatched junction bases numbered 11, after V lost 7 bases and J lost 1 base. Germline CDR1 is LNHNV and CDR2 is YYDKDF (reference sequence). This CDR3 has 16 residues. CDR3 nucleotides: TGTGCCACCACCCTCGACAGGGCAGCGGGCACAGATACGCAGTATTTT. Residues: CATTLDRAAGTDTQYF.

The genes are TRBV13 and TRBJ1-4; D is ambiguous. This CDR3 region has 12 residues. V lost 0 bases and J 8 bases, leaving 4 bases between the germline ends. Looked up from germline, CDR1 is PRHDT and CDR2 is FYEKMQ (reference sequence). CDR3 protein: CASSLGLEKLFF. In DNA, the CDR3 is TGTGCCAGCAGCTTAGGCCTGGAAAAACTGTTTTTT. Full variable domain (missing parts from reference TRBV13 and TRBJ1-4): AAGVIQSPRHLIKEKRETATLKCYPIPRHDTVYWYQQGPGQDPQFLISFYEKMQSDKGSIPDRFSAQQFSDYHSELNMSSLELGDSALYFCASSLGLEKLFFGSGTQLSVL.

V gene TRBV28 combines with J gene TRBJ2-3; 10 bases fit TRBD2. Losses at the gene ends were 2 bases for V and 8 bases for J; bases not matched to a gene: 13. CDR1 is MDHEN and CDR2 is SYDVKM in the germline V gene. This CDR3 is 17 amino acids long. CDR3 DNA sequence: TGTGCCAGCAGTTTAAGGGAGTCTAGCGGGAGACGAGCTACGCAGTATTTT. Its translation is CASSLRESSGRRATQYF.

This chain links TRBV11-3 with TRBJ1-1; D remains unclear. The V gene's germline CDR1 is SGHNT and CDR2 YENEEA. The CDR3 loop spans 18 amino acids. V was shortened by 0 bases and J by 1 base, with 18 bases between the two germline ends. CDR3 in amino acids: CASSLEGYGRKWNTEAFF. The CDR3, as DNA: TGTGCCAGCAGCTTAGAAGGTTATGGGAGGAAATGGAACACTGAAGCTTTCTTT.

The CDR3 region has the DNA TGCGCCAGCAGCTTTGGAGGCCCCGAGGACACCATATATTTT. Its protein is CASSFGGPEDTIYF. The chain combines TRBV5-1 with TRBJ1-3, with D hard to call. Germline CDR1 is SGHRS and CDR2 is YFSETQ. The CDR3 covers 14 residues. Trimming took off 2 bases at V and 8 bases at J, with 14 bases between the two ends.

The rearrangement joins TRBV12-3 or TRBV12-4 to TRBJ1-2; no reliable D call. V was trimmed by 2 bases and J by 7 bases, leaving 11 bases between them. CDR3 length equals 13 residues. The CDR3 sequence: CASSLSRASGYTF. The CDR3 coding sequence is TGTGCCAGCAGTTTATCGCGGGCTTCTGGCTACACCTTC.

V gene TRBV4-3 combines with J gene TRBJ2-1; 8 nucleotides line up with TRBD2. CDR1 and CDR2 (germline): LGHNA, YSLEER. V dropped 1 base and J dropped 8; count of bases not matched to a gene: 7. The CDR3 has 15 amino acids. DNA of the CDR3: TGCGCCAGCAGCCAAGTGGCGGGAGGAAGTTATGAGCAGTTCTTC. It specifies CASSQVAGGSYEQFF.

This clone was observed once. The genes are TRBV18 and TRBJ2-1; maybe TRBD1 (6 bases). The CDR3 totals 14 residues. CDR1 and CDR2 (germline): KGHSH, LQKENI. The V gene lost 4 bases and the J gene lost 8 bases, with 15 bases spanning the gap. Here the CDR3 DNA reads TGTGCCAGCTCACTTACAGGGTCTGCGGATGAGCAGTTCTTC. Protein: CASSLTGSADEQFF.